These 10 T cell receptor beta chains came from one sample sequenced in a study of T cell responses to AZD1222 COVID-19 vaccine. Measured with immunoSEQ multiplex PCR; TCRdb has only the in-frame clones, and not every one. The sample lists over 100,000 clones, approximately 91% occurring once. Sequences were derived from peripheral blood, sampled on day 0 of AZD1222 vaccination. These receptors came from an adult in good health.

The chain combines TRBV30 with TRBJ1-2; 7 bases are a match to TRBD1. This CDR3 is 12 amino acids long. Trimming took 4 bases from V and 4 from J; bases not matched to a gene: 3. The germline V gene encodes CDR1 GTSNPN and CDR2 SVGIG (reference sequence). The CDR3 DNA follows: TGTGCCTGGACCGGGACAGTCTATGGCTACACCTTC. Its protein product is CAWTGTVYGYTF.

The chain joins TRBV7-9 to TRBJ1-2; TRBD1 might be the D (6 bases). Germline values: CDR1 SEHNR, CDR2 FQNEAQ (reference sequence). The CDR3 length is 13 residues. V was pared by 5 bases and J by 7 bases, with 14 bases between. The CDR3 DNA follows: TGTGCCAGCAGCCCCGGACAGTTTCCTGGCTACACCTTC. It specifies CASSPGQFPGYTF.

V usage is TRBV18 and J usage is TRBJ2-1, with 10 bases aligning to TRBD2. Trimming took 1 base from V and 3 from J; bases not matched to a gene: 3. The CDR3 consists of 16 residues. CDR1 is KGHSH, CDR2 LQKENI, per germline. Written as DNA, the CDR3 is TGTGCCAGCTCACCACGGGTAGCGGGAGGCTACAATGAGCAGTTCTTC. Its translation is CASSPRVAGGYNEQFF.

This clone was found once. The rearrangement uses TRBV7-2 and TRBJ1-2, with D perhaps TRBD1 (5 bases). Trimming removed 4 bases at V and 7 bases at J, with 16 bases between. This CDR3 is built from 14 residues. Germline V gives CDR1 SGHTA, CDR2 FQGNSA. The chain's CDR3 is CASSSFQGLGGYTF. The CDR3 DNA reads TGTGCCAGCAGCTCTTTTCAGGGATTAGGTGGCTACACCTTC.

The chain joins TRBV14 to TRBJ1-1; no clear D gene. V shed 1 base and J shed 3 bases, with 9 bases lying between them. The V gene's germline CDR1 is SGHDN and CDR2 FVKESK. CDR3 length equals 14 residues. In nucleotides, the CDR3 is TGTGCCAGCAGCCAAGTAACTGACTACACTGAAGCTTTCTTT. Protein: CASSQVTDYTEAFF.

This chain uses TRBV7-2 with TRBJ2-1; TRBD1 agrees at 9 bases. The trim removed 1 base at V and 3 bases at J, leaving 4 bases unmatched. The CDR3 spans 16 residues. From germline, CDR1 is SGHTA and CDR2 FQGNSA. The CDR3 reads CASSLGQGGIYNEQFF. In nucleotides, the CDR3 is TGTGCCAGCAGCTTAGGACAGGGGGGCATCTACAATGAGCAGTTCTTC.

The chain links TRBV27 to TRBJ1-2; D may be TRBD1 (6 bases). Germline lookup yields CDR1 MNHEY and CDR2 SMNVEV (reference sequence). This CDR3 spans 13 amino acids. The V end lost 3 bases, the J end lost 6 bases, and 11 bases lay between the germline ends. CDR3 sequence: CASSFDRRDGYTF. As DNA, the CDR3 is TGTGCCAGCAGTTTCGACAGGAGAGATGGCTACACCTTC.

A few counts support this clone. The CDR3 is CAYALGRGINTIYF. The CDR3 coding sequence is TGTGCCTACGCCTTGGGCAGGGGGATAAACACCATATATTTT. The chain links TRBV30 to TRBJ1-3, with 7 bases lining up with TRBD1. Germline V gene lookup returns CDR1 GTSNPN and CDR2 SVGIG (reference sequence). With 7 bases clipped from V and 6 bases from J, the junction kept 12 bases outside the gene matches. The CDR3 is made up of 14 amino acids.

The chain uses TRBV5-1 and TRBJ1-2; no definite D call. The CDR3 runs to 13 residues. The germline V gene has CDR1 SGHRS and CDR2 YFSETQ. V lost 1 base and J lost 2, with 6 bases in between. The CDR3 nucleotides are TGCGCCAGCAGCTTGTCAGAAAACTATGGCTACACCTTC. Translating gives CASSLSENYGYTF.

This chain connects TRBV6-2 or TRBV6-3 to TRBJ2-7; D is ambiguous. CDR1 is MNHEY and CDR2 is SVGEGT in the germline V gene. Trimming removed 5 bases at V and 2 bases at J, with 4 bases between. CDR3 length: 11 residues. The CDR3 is CASSNAYEQYF. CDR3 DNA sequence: TGTGCCAGCAGTAATGCCTACGAGCAGTACTTC.